This TCR beta chain was retrieved from a study of T-cell memory formation after mild COVID-19. Broader study findings: From day 15 to 85, contracting clones were balanced between CD4 and CD8, whereas later expanders leaned toward CD4+. Some responding clones appeared in pre-infection memory, suggesting cross-reactive memory joined. Those CD4+ clones that contracted were mainly in CM and EM (CD8+ ones in EMRA).

5'RACE primed at constant segments yielded TCR alpha and TCR beta cDNA libraries bearing sample barcodes and UMIs. TCRdb reprocessed the 5' RACE reads via MiXCR and lists one record per CDR3 protein. The repertoire holds roughly 610,000 distinct CDR3 sequences, with around a sixth as singletons. CDR1 and CDR2 from the germline V gene are MGHRA and YSYEKL. The V and J ends lost 0 bases and 2 bases respectively, with 14 bases between them. The CDR3 is made up of 16 amino acids. The table lists this clonotype with a few counts. Its matching antigen is unknown. Sequenced: PBMCs or a T cell subset sorted from them (not recorded which). The rearrangement joins TRBV4-1 to TRBJ2-7; no firm D call. This clonotype originated in an adult woman who had mild COVID-19 (a few samples of this study predate the infection). Cell type and time point are not known. CDR3 sequence (DNA): TGCGCCAGCAGCCAAGATCGAGCAGGAGTGACCTACGAGCAGTACTTC. Its protein is CASSQDRAGVTYEQYF.